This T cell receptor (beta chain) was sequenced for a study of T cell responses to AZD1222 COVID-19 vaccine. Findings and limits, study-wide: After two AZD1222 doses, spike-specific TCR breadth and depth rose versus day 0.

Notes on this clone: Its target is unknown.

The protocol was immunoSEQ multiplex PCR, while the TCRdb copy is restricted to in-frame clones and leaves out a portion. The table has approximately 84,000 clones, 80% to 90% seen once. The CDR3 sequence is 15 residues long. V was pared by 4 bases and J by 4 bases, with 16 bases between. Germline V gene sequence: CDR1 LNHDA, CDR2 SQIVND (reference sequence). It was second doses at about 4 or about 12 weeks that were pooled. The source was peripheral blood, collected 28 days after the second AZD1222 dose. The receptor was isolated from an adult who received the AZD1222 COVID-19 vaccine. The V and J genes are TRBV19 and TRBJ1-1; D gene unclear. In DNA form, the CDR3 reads TGTGCCAGTAGTAGATTGGATTTGAAGGTCACTGAAGCTTTCTTT. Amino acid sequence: CASSRLDLKVTEAFF.